These 17 T cell receptor beta chains came from one sample sequenced in a study of cytomegalovirus exposure and HLA in healthy donors. PCR involved 60 Vbeta and 13 Jbeta primers. TCRdb's copy holds only in-frame clones and misses some; the assay was immunoSEQ multiplex PCR. The table includes some 140,000 clones, over 60% detected once. Sequenced sample: PBMCs. All receptors derive from a woman in her thirties or forties in good health and CMV-seronegative.

This clone was observed a single time. The chain combines TRBV6-6 with TRBJ1-5; 9 bases match TRBD1. The J segment lost 4 bases and the V segment lost 11 bases, leaving 12 bases of the junction unmatched. CDR1 is MNHNY and CDR2 is SVGAGI in the germline V gene (reference sequence). The CDR3 length is 15 residues. The CDR3 DNA is TGTGCCTCCCACGGGACAGGGTTAGGGAATCAGCCCCAGCATTTT. Translated: CASHGTGLGNQPQHF.

This chain connects TRBV10-3 to TRBJ2-1; D perhaps matches TRBD1 (5 bases). CDR1 ENHRY and CDR2 SYGVKD come from the germline V gene. The CDR3 contains 12 residues. Trimming took off 4 bases at V and 10 bases at J, with 11 bases between the two ends. The CDR3 loop is CAISVRAGEQFF. The CDR3 DNA follows: TGTGCCATCAGTGTCAGGGCCGGAGAGCAGTTCTTC.

The V and J genes are TRBV5-4 and TRBJ2-5; 11 bases map to TRBD2. The ends lost 4 bases at V and 1 base at J; junction bases unmatched: 3. This CDR3 is built from 15 residues. Germline lookup yields CDR1 SGHNT and CDR2 YYREEE (reference sequence). The CDR3 loop is CASSPSGGTQETQYF. The CDR3 nucleotides read TGTGCCAGCAGCCCTAGCGGGGGGACCCAAGAGACCCAGTACTTC. The full variable domain, with the rest looked up from reference TRBV5-4 and TRBJ2-5, is ETGVTQSPTHLIKTRGQQVTLRCSSQSGHNTVSWYQQALGQGPQFIFQYYREEENGRGNFPPRFSGLQFPNYSSELNVNALELDDSALYLCASSPSGGTQETQYFGPGTRLLVL.

The J gene is TRBJ2-7, the V gene TRBV5-1; weak D call: TRBD2 (5 bases). Germline V gene sequence: CDR1 SGHRS, CDR2 YFSETQ. Trimming took off 3 bases at V and 2 bases at J, with 9 bases between the two ends. CDR3 length: 13 residues. The CDR3 protein is CASSSGITYEQYF. CDR3 nucleotides: TGCGCCAGCAGCTCCGGGATTACCTACGAGCAGTACTTC.

The V and J genes are TRBV11-2 and TRBJ2-7; D perhaps matches TRBD1 (5 bases). CDR1 and CDR2 (germline): SGHAT, FQNNGV. There are 17 residues in the CDR3. The germline V and J ends were trimmed by 1 base and 6 bases, with 22 bases remaining between them. The CDR3 spells CASSLGPLGAQPPEQYF. The CDR3 DNA sequence: TGTGCCAGCAGCTTAGGGCCCTTAGGGGCCCAGCCTCCCGAGCAGTACTTC.

CDR3 sequence reads: CASSLQTGRNEKLFF. CDR3 coding DNA: TGTGCCAGCAGCCTTCAGACAGGGCGGAATGAAAAACTGTTTTTT. The rearrangement uses TRBV7-6 and TRBJ1-4; TRBD1 agrees at 7 bases. Germline V gene data show CDR1 as SGHVS and CDR2 as FNYEAQ. This CDR3 comprises 15 residues. V lost 5 bases, J lost 5 bases, and 8 bases stayed unmatched. The full variable domain, completed using reference TRBV7-6 and TRBJ1-4, is GAGVSQSPRYKVTKRGQDVALRCDPISGHVSLYWYRQALGQGPEFLTYFNYEAQQDKSGLPNDRFSAERPEGSISTLTIQRTEQRDSAMYRCASSLQTGRNEKLFFGSGTQLSVL.

The chain links TRBV7-8 to TRBJ1-5, with D perhaps matching TRBD1 (6 bases). V lost 1 base to trimming and J lost 4 bases, with 11 bases between them. Germline-derived CDR1 and CDR2 are SGHVS and FQNEAQ. This CDR3 region has 15 residues. DNA for the CDR3: TGTGCCAGCAGCTTAGTTTGGACAGAGAATCAGCCCCAGCATTTT. Translation gives CASSLVWTENQPQHF.

This clone has a handful of counts. The chain has TRBV6-1 and TRBJ1-5; D is unresolved. CDR3 size: 16 residues. Germline values: CDR1 MNHNS, CDR2 SASEGT. Trimming shortened V by 4 bases and J by 1 base, and 14 bases separated the two germline ends. CDR3 DNA sequence: TGTGCCAGCAGTGCCTCGACGGCAGGAAGCAATCAGCCCCAGCATTTT. Its translation: CASSASTAGSNQPQHF.

V usage is TRBV10-3 and J usage is TRBJ1-5; possibly TRBD1 for D (5 bases). The CDR3 loop spans 12 amino acids. In germline, CDR1 is ENHRY, CDR2 SYGVKD. Trimming left V 1 base short and J 9 bases short, with 7 bases between. The DNA of the CDR3 is TGTGCCATCAGTGAGTTGGGGGGGCCCCAGCATTTT. This translates into CAISELGGPQHF.

This chain uses TRBV6-5 with TRBJ2-3; TRBD2 might be the D (5 bases). CDR3 length: 14 residues. CDR1 is MNHEY and CDR2 is SVGAGI in the germline V gene. Trimming removed 7 bases at V and 2 bases at J, with 13 bases between. The CDR3 reads CASMSSGYTDTQYF. The CDR3 bases are TGTGCCAGCATGAGCAGCGGTTACACAGATACGCAGTATTTT.

The rearrangement joins TRBV5-1 to TRBJ1-1; D might be TRBD1 (6 bases). Per the germline V gene, CDR1 is SGHRS and CDR2 is YFSETQ. Trimming removed 1 base from V and 4 bases from J, with 14 bases in between. The CDR3 contains 15 residues. The CDR3 DNA reads TGCGCCAGCAGCTTGAGCGGGGGCTGGGGCACTGAAGCTTTCTTT. Translation gives CASSLSGGWGTEAFF.

This clone is a singleton in its sample. V and J are TRBV11-2 and TRBJ1-1, with no clear D. The CDR3 totals 15 residues. The V gene's germline CDR1 is SGHAT and CDR2 FQNNGV. Trimming left V 0 bases short and J 0 bases short, with 8 bases between. The CDR3 DNA sequence: TGTGCCAGCAGCTTAGACATCCAGATGAACACTGAAGCTTTCTTT. This encodes CASSLDIQMNTEAFF.

The genes are TRBV5-4 and TRBJ2-1; D is possibly TRBD1 (6 bases). Trimming stripped 1 base from V and 5 bases from J, with 16 bases between. Germline CDR1 SGHNT, CDR2 YYREEE (reference sequence). The CDR3 spans 16 residues. CDR3 sequence: CASSLLTGTKNNEQFF. The CDR3 nucleotides read TGTGCCAGCAGCTTGCTCACCGGGACAAAAAACAATGAGCAGTTCTTC. The full variable domain, with the rest looked up from reference TRBV5-4 and TRBJ2-1, is ETGVTQSPTHLIKTRGQQVTLRCSSQSGHNTVSWYQQALGQGPQFIFQYYREEENGRGNFPPRFSGLQFPNYSSELNVNALELDDSALYLCASSLLTGTKNNEQFFGPGTRLTVL.

The chain uses TRBV6-5 and TRBJ2-1, with D possibly matching TRBD2 (5 bases). The germline V gene has CDR1 MNHEY and CDR2 SVGAGI. V lost 0 bases, J lost 5 bases, and 11 bases lay in between. This CDR3 has 15 residues. For the CDR3, the DNA is TGTGCCAGCAGTTACTCCCGGACTCTCAACAATGAGCAGTTCTTC. It specifies CASSYSRTLNNEQFF.

Here the CDR3 reads CASSDGVGRGYGYTF. CDR3 DNA: TGCGCCAGCAGTGATGGCGTCGGCAGGGGCTATGGCTACACCTTC. This rearrangement joins TRBV10-2 to TRBJ1-2; D is possibly TRBD1 (6 bases). The CDR3 contains 15 residues. Germline lookup yields CDR1 WSHSY and CDR2 SAAADI. V lost 3 bases and J 4 bases, leaving 15 bases between the germline ends.

The rearrangement links TRBV10-2 to TRBJ2-7; 8 positions agree with TRBD1. The CDR3 runs to 11 residues. J was trimmed by 6 bases and V by 8 bases; bases with no gene match: 3. Germline lookup yields CDR1 WSHSY and CDR2 SAAADI. The CDR3 spells CASCTGGEQYF. DNA of the CDR3: TGCGCCAGCTGCACAGGGGGCGAGCAGTACTTC.

This chain connects TRBV4-2 to TRBJ1-1; D is ambiguous. V dropped 4 bases and J dropped 6 bases, with 12 bases sitting between them. Germline assignment: CDR1 LGHNA and CDR2 YNFKEQ. This CDR3 region has 13 residues. CDR3 DNA sequence: TGTGCCAGCAGCCCGACCGGCAGGTCTGAAGCTTTCTTT. It is translated as CASSPTGRSEAFF.